These 21 T cell receptor beta chains share one sample of origin, sequenced in a study of spatial heterogeneity in lung cancer. From the 5' RACE reads, TCRdb called clonotypes with MiXCR, one entry per CDR3 protein. The sample carries approximately 6,900 distinct CDR3 sequences, 4.5% to 7% recorded once. Noted time point: sample taken at primary tumor resection. Sequencing of whole RNA from tumor, nontumor lung or frozen PBMC involved no sorting. Source: normal lung tissue next to the tumor, taken at surgery. These receptors were taken from a female donor with early-stage non-small cell lung cancer.

This clonotype rates as medium-sized (0.01 to 0.1%). At one end, the junction sequence differs from germline, possibly due to a read error. This beta chain turned up in a library designed for alpha chains; as an off-target read, its abundance says little. The genes are TRBV6-5 and TRBJ1-1; D remains ambiguous. The CDR3 extends over 14 amino acids. Germline assignment: CDR1 MNHEY and CDR2 SVGAGI. For the CDR3, the DNA is TGTGCCAGCAGTTACGGTGGGAGATTCACTGAGGCTTTCTTT. It specifies CASSYGGRFTEAFF.

This clonotype was seen many times. With the library built for alpha chains, this beta chain is off target and its frequency is not meaningful. V gene TRBV11-2 combines with J gene TRBJ2-2; TRBD1 matches at 7 bases. V shed 7 bases, J shed 6 bases, and the junction held 5 bases outside the gene matches. This CDR3 spans 13 amino acids. Germline values: CDR1 SGHAT, CDR2 FQNNGV. CDR3 nucleotide sequence: TGTGCCAGCACCGGGCAGGGGGCCGGGGAGCTGTTTTTT. Protein product: CASTGQGAGELFF. Supplemented by reference TRBV11-2 and TRBJ2-2, the full variable domain reads EAGVAQSPRYKIIEKRQSVAFWCNPISGHATLYWYQQILGQGPKLLIQFQNNGVVDDSQLPKDRFSAERLKGVDSTLKIQPAKLEDSAVYLCASTGQGAGELFFGEGSRLTVL.

This clonotype was detected ten times or more. Within a library made for alpha chains, this beta chain is off target, and its count is uninformative. The chain uses TRBV7-3 and TRBJ2-1; 9 nucleotides line up with TRBD1. Germline V lookup: CDR1 SGHTA, CDR2 FQGTGA. This CDR3 contains 16 residues. The V segment lost 0 bases and the J segment 3 bases; nucleotides outside the gene matches: 3. CDR3 bases: TGTGCCAGCAGCTTAACTGGGACAGGGAACTACAATGAGCAGTTCTTC. It specifies CASSLTGTGNYNEQFF.

The table lists this clonotype with a few counts. Compared with germline, one end of the junction differs, possibly owing to a read error. The library was designed around alpha chains, so this beta chain is a stray read whose abundance carries little weight. The chain joins TRBV19 to TRBJ1-5; the D gene is possibly TRBD1 (5 bases). The CDR3 spans 14 residues. From germline, CDR1 is LNHDA and CDR2 SQIVND (reference sequence). The CDR3 region is CVSMRGLANQPQHF. Here the CDR3 DNA reads TGTGTCAGTATGCGGGGGTTAGCAAATCAGCCCCAGCATTTT.

At least ten counts were recorded for this clonotype. The library was designed around alpha chains, so this beta chain is a stray read whose abundance carries little weight. The genes are TRBV20-1 and TRBJ2-1; TRBD1 is a possible D gene (5 bases). Germline V gene sequence: CDR1 DFQATT, CDR2 SNEGSKA (reference sequence). V lost 2 bases, J lost 4 bases, and 9 bases lay in between. This CDR3 has 13 residues. The DNA of the CDR3 is TGCAGTGCTAGACGACAGCCTTACAATGAGCAGTTCTTC. It is translated as CSARRQPYNEQFF.

In this sample, this clonotype is medium-sized (0.01 to 0.1%). With the library built for alpha chains, this beta chain is off target and its frequency is not meaningful. The V and J genes are TRBV6-2 or TRBV6-3 and TRBJ2-7; TRBD1 agrees at 10 bases. V was pared by 10 bases and J by 2 bases, with 5 bases of the junction left unmatched. This CDR3 spans 13 amino acids. Germline V gene data show CDR1 as MNHEY and CDR2 as SVGEGT. The CDR3 nucleotides read TGTGCCACCTCCGGGACAGGGGCCTACGAGCAGTACTTC. Translated, it gives CATSGTGAYEQYF.

This clonotype was seen only a few times. With the library built for alpha chains, this beta chain is off target and its frequency is not meaningful. J is TRBJ2-3 and V is TRBV20-1, with D tentatively TRBD2 (5 bases). The V end was cut by 6 bases, the J end by 2 bases, with 15 bases between. This CDR3 region has 14 residues. Germline CDR1 DFQATT, CDR2 SNEGSKA (reference sequence). DNA for the CDR3: TGCAGTGCCGGGCCGGGGTCCGACACAGATACGCAGTATTTT. This codes for CSAGPGSDTDTQYF.

This clonotype is medium-sized within its sample. A library made for alpha chains picked up this beta chain off target, so its size means little. The chain couples TRBV4-1 to TRBJ2-1, with D perhaps matching TRBD2 (6 bases). The germline CDR1 and CDR2 sequences are MGHRA and YSYEKL. V lost 4 bases, J lost 8 bases, and 18 bases lay in between. CDR3 length equals 15 residues. Here the CDR3 reads CASSPVTSPEDEQFF. The CDR3 DNA sequence: TGCGCCAGCAGCCCGGTAACTAGCCCGGAAGATGAGCAGTTCTTC.

A remark on this clonotype: This beta chain appears as a stray read in a library generated for alpha chains; its size is not informative. The chain couples TRBV11-2 to TRBJ2-2, with D unclear. CDR3 length equals 14 residues. Germline values: CDR1 SGHAT, CDR2 FQNNGV. Trimming stripped 0 bases from V and 6 bases from J, with 8 bases between. In DNA, the CDR3 is TGTGCCAGCAGCTTAGAGGTCCGCCCCGGGGAGCTGTTTTTT. Its translation is CASSLEVRPGELFF. The full variable domain, its missing parts supplied by reference TRBV11-2 and TRBJ2-2, is EAGVAQSPRYKIIEKRQSVAFWCNPISGHATLYWYQQILGQGPKLLIQFQNNGVVDDSQLPKDRFSAERLKGVDSTLKIQPAKLEDSAVYLCASSLEVRPGELFFGEGSRLTVL.

This clonotype was seen ten or more times. Within a library made for alpha chains, this beta chain is off target, and its count is uninformative. The chain employs TRBV29-1 and TRBJ2-3; possible D gene TRBD1, 6 bases. V was clipped by 6 bases and J by 0 bases, with 13 bases between them. The CDR3 totals 14 residues. CDR1 and CDR2 (germline): SQVTM, ANQGSEA. CDR3 sequence: CSVRQAPSTDTQYF. The DNA for the CDR3 is TGCAGCGTGCGACAGGCCCCTAGCACAGATACGCAGTATTTT.

This clonotype was seen at least ten times. This beta chain lies outside the target of a library built for alpha chains; its clone size means little. This chain joins TRBV10-3 and TRBJ2-7, with D uncertain. V dropped 3 bases and J dropped 5 bases, with 11 bases sitting between them. The CDR3 runs 13 residues. Germline lookup yields CDR1 ENHRY and CDR2 SYGVKD. Written as DNA, the CDR3 is TGTGCCATCAGTGACGCGGCCCATGACGAGCAGTACTTC. Residues: CAISDAAHDEQYF.

This clonotype was seen a few times. A library prepared for alpha chains yielded this beta chain as an off-target read; its size is of little meaning. The V gene is TRBV12-3 or TRBV12-4, the J gene TRBJ2-5; D perhaps matches TRBD2 (6 bases). Trimming took 4 bases from V and 5 from J, leaving 17 bases between them. This CDR3 is 15 amino acids long. The CDR3 sequence: CASSSHPGGDETQYF. For the CDR3, the DNA is TGTGCCAGCAGTTCCCATCCCGGAGGGGACGAGACCCAGTACTTC.

As regards this clonotype: Because this beta chain is a stray read in a library intended to capture alpha chains, its abundance should not be given much weight. The V and J genes are TRBV20-1 and TRBJ1-4; D gene ambiguous. CDR1 and CDR2 from the germline V gene are DFQATT and SNEGSKA (reference sequence). Trimming took 3 bases from V and 0 from J, leaving 14 bases between them. This CDR3 has 16 amino acids. CDR3 protein: CSASLIKWATNEKLFF. CDR3 sequence (DNA): TGCAGTGCTAGTTTGATCAAGTGGGCAACTAATGAAAAACTGTTTTTT.

This clonotype was observed a few times. This beta chain lies outside the target of a library built for alpha chains; its clone size means little. The chain uses TRBV2 and TRBJ2-2; 9 bases are shared with TRBD1. This CDR3 comprises 13 residues. V lost 10 bases to trimming and J lost 3 bases; unmatched junction nucleotides: 3. The V gene's germline CDR1 is SNHLY and CDR2 FYNNEI. As DNA, the CDR3 is TGTGCCACCGGGACAGGGTACACCGGGGAGCTGTTTTTT. It yields the protein CATGTGYTGELFF.

In its sample, this clonotype ranks as medium-sized. This beta chain lies outside the target of a library built for alpha chains; its clone size means little. V gene TRBV20-1 combines with J gene TRBJ2-1; perhaps TRBD2 as D (5 bases). V gave up 1 base and J gave up 14 bases, with 15 bases separating them. Germline V CDR1 and CDR2: DFQATT, SNEGSKA (reference sequence). The CDR3 is 12 amino acids. The CDR3 spells CSARVTDSSEFF. DNA of the CDR3: TGCAGTGCTAGAGTCACGGACTCGTCCGAGTTCTTC.

In its sample, this clonotype ranks as medium-sized. The library was designed around alpha chains, so this beta chain is a stray read whose abundance carries little weight. The chain carries TRBV4-2 and TRBJ2-3, with 9 bases that match TRBD2. J gave up 4 bases and V 0 bases, and 5 bases lay outside the gene matches. Germline V gene data show CDR1 as LGHNA and CDR2 as YNFKEQ. The CDR3 covers 16 residues. As DNA, the CDR3 is TGTGCCAGCAGCCAAGAAACTAGCGGGTCGGCAGATACGCAGTATTTT. Residues: CASSQETSGSADTQYF.

Ten or more counts support this clonotype. This beta chain is a stray read from a library made for alpha chains; its abundance is not meaningful. The genes are TRBV28 and TRBJ1-3; D is undetermined. The CDR3 is made up of 15 amino acids. The V gene's germline CDR1 is MDHEN and CDR2 SYDVKM. Trimming left V 1 base short and J 3 bases short, with 10 bases between. For the CDR3, the DNA is TGTGCCAGCAGTTTATATTTTGGACTTGGAAACACCATATATTTT. Translated: CASSLYFGLGNTIYF.

Notes on this clonotype: With the library built for alpha chains, this beta chain is off target and its frequency is not meaningful. The gene calls are TRBV12-3 or TRBV12-4 and TRBJ2-7; TRBD2 aligns across 7 bases. The ends lost 3 bases at V and 3 bases at J; junction bases unmatched: 2. This CDR3 is built from 13 residues. The CDR3 protein is CASSLAGVYEQYF. CDR3 DNA sequence: TGTGCCAGCAGTTTGGCGGGGGTCTACGAGCAGTACTTC.

This clonotype was observed a few times. This beta chain represents an off-target read in a library built for alpha chains; its size is of limited meaning. The chain couples TRBV11-3 to TRBJ1-1, with 7 bases fitting TRBD1. Germline CDR1 SGHNT, CDR2 YENEEA. V trimming: 3 bases; J trimming: 1 base; junction bases outside the gene matches: 2. The CDR3 extends over 14 amino acids. CDR3 in amino acids: CASSFGTANTEAFF. The CDR3 region has the DNA TGTGCCAGCAGCTTCGGGACAGCGAACACTGAAGCTTTCTTT.

This clonotype is medium-sized in the sample. A library prepared for alpha chains yielded this beta chain as an off-target read; its size is of little meaning. This chain uses TRBV28 with TRBJ2-1; TRBD2 agrees at 8 bases. V shed 2 bases and J 8 bases; nucleotides not matched to a gene: 5. This CDR3 contains 14 residues. Germline values: CDR1 MDHEN, CDR2 SYDVKM. Here the CDR3 DNA reads TGTGCCAGCAGTTTACCCGGACTAGCCCATGAGCAGTTCTTC. Translation gives CASSLPGLAHEQFF.

This clonotype was observed many times. This beta chain is off target for a library built for alpha chains, so its abundance means little. This rearrangement joins TRBV9 to TRBJ2-1; possible D gene TRBD2, 6 bases. V lost 1 base to trimming and J lost 4 bases, with 21 bases between them. The CDR3 runs 18 residues. The germline CDR1 and CDR2 sequences are SGDLS and YYNGEE. The DNA of the CDR3 is TGTGCCAGCAGCGTACCACAGCTGGCGGGACTCGATTACAATGAGCAGTTCTTC. This gives the protein CASSVPQLAGLDYNEQFF.